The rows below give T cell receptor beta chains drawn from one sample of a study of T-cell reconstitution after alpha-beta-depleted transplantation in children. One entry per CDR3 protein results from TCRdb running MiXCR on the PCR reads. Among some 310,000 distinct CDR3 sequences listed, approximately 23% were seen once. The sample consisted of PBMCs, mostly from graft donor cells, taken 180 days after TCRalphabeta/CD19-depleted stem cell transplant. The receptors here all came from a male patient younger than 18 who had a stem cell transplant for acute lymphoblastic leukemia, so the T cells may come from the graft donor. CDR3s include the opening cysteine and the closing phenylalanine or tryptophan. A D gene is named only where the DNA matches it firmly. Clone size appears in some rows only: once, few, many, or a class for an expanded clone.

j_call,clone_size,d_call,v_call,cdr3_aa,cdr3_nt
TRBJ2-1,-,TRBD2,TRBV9,CASSLAGVLDEQFF,TGTGCCAGCAGTCTAGCGGGAGTATTGGATGAGCAGTTCTTC
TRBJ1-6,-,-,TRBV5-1,CASSLVVGADSPLHF,TGCGCCAGCAGCTTGGTGGTGGGGGCGGATTCACCCCTCCACTTT
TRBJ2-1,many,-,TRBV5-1,CASSLGGVRNEQFF,TGCGCCAGCAGCTTGGGCGGGGTACGCAATGAGCAGTTCTTC
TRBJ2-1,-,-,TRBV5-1,CASSLAGMSGRNEQFF,TGCGCCAGCAGCTTGGCCGGTATGTCAGGGCGGAATGAGCAGTTCTTC
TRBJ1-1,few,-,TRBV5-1,CASSLAGSAFF,TGCGCCAGCAGCTTGGCTGGGTCTGCTTTCTTT
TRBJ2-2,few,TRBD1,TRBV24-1,CATSDFEDRGGTGELFF,TGTGCCACCAGTGATTTCGAGGACAGGGGAGGCACCGGGGAGCTGTTTTTT
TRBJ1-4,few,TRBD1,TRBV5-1,CASSPGQSNEKLFF,TGCGCCAGCAGCCCGGGACAGTCTAATGAAAAACTGTTTTTT
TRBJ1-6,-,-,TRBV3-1,CASAGRPYNSPLHF,TGTGCCAGCGCGGGGAGACCCTATAATTCACCCCTCCACTTT
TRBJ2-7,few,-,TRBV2,CASSGGHNGYEQYF,TGTGCCAGCAGTGGGGGACACAATGGCTACGAGCAGTACTTC
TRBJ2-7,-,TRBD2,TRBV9,CASSPTSGTSYEQYF,TGTGCCAGCAGCCCTACTAGCGGGACCTCCTACGAGCAGTACTTC
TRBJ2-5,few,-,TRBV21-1,CASRGYSRRTGGRETQYF,TGTGCCAGCCGAGGCTACTCTCGTAGGACAGGGGGTCGAGAGACCCAGTACTTC
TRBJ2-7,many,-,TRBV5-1,CASSFPGSGSEQYF,TGCGCCAGCAGCTTCCCAGGATCTGGCTCCGAGCAGTACTTC
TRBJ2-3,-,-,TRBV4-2,CASSPLVGTDTQYF,TGTGCCAGCAGCCCCTTGGTGGGCACAGATACGCAGTATTTT
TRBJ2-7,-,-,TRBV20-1,CSARALRERLSSYEQYF,TGCAGTGCTAGAGCCCTACGAGAGAGGCTTAGCTCCTACGAGCAGTACTTC
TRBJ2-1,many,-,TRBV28,CASSTSGILPNEQFF,TGTGCCAGCAGTACATCAGGGATTCTTCCCAATGAGCAGTTCTTC
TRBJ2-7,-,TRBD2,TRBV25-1,CASSGGLAGTYEQYF,TGTGCCAGCAGTGGGGGACTAGCGGGAACTTACGAGCAGTACTTC
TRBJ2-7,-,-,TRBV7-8,CASSPRENSGYEQYF,TGTGCCAGCAGCCCCCGGGAAAATAGCGGCTACGAGCAGTACTTC
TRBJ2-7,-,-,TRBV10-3,CAISTTGRAISYEQYF,TGTGCCATCAGTACCACGGGGCGGGCGATCTCCTACGAGCAGTACTTC
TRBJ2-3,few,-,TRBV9,CASSVAESSLTRHIYF,TGTGCCAGCAGCGTAGCAGAGTCATCTTTAACCCGACACATCTATTTT
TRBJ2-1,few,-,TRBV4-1,CASSPSRTEGPLYNEQFF,TGCGCCAGCAGCCCTAGCCGAACCGAGGGGCCCCTCTACAATGAGCAGTTCTTC
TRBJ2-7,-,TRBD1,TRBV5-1,CASSLAKGTGQRYEQYF,TGCGCCAGCAGCTTGGCTAAGGGGACAGGTCAGCGGTACGAGCAGTACTTC
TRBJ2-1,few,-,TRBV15,CATSRVPPPGYNEQFF,TGTGCCACCAGCAGAGTCCCTCCCCCGGGTTACAATGAGCAGTTCTTC